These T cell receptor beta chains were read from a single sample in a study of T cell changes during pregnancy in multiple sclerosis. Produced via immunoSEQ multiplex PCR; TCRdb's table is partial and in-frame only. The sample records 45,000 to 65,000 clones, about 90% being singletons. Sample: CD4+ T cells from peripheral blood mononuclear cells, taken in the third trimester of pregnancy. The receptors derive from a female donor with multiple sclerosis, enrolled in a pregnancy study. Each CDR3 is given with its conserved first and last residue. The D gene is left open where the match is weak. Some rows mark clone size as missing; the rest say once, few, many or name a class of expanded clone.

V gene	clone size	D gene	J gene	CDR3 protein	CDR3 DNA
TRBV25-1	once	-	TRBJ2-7	CASSENSRGEQYF	TGTGCCAGCAGTGAAAATAGCAGGGGCGAGCAGTACTTC
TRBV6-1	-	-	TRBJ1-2	CASSEASPFYGYTF	TGTGCCAGCAGTGAAGCGTCCCCTTTCTATGGCTACACCTTC
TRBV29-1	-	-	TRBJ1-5	CSVVEGGRDNQPQHF	TGCAGCGTTGTAGAGGGAGGGCGAGACAATCAGCCCCAGCATTTT
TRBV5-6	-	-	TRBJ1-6	CASSLFPSSYNSPLHF	TGTGCCAGCAGCTTGTTTCCGTCCTCCTATAATTCACCCCTCCACTTT
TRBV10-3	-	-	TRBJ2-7	CAISELMGLGEQYF	TGTGCCATCAGTGAGTTGATGGGGCTAGGCGAGCAGTACTTC
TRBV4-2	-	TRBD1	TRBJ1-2	CASSQDRGQANFYGYTF	TGTGCCAGCAGCCAAGATAGGGGACAGGCCAACTTCTATGGCTACACCTTC
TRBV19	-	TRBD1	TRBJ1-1	CASTPTGETEAFF	TGTGCCAGTACACCCACAGGGGAAACTGAAGCTTTCTTT
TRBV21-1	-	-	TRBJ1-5	CASSNEGNQPQHF	TGTGCCAGCAGCAATGAGGGCAATCAGCCCCAGCATTTT
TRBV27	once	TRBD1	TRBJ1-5	CASSQGQGTQPQHF	TGTGCCAGCAGTCAGGGACAGGGAACTCAGCCCCAGCATTTT
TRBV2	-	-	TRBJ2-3	CASSETPAGSTDTQYF	TGTGCCAGCAGTGAAACTCCGGCGGGATCCACAGATACGCAGTATTTT
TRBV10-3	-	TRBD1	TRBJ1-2	CAIRRQGPGGYTF	TGTGCCATCAGGAGACAGGGACCCGGCGGCTACACCTTC
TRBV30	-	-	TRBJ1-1	CAWRVFQRTEAFF	TGTGCCTGGAGGGTCTTCCAACGGACTGAAGCTTTCTTT
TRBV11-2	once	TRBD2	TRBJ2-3	CASSQRGSYTDTQYF	TGTGCCAGCAGCCAGCGGGGGTCCTACACAGATACGCAGTATTTT
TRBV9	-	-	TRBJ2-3	CASSVSATPDTQYF	TGTGCCAGCAGCGTGAGTGCCACGCCAGATACGCAGTATTTT
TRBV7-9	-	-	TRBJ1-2	CASSFPRRDNTNYGYTF	TGTGCCAGCAGCTTCCCACGCCGGGATAATACTAACTATGGCTACACCTTC
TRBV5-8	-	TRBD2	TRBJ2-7	CASSLVGTSGALEQYF	TGTGCCAGCAGCTTGGTGGGGACTAGCGGGGCCCTCGAGCAGTACTTC
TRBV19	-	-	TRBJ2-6	CASSIGPGANVLTF	TGTGCCAGTAGTATAGGGCCTGGGGCCAACGTCCTGACTTTC
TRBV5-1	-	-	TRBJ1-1	CASSLRENTEAFF	TGCGCCAGCAGCCTTCGGGAGAACACTGAAGCTTTCTTT
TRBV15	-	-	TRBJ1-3	CATSRDRGGALDTIYF	TGTGCCACCAGCAGAGACCGAGGGGGGGCCCTAGACACCATATATTTT
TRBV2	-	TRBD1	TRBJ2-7	CASSADRGDYEQYF	TGTGCCAGCAGCGCGGACAGGGGGGACTACGAGCAGTACTTC
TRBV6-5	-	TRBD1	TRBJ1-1	CASSLDRVNTEAFF	TGTGCCAGCAGTTTGGACAGGGTGAACACTGAAGCTTTCTTT
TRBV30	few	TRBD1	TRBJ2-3	CAWGRTGGSDTQYF	TGTGCCTGGGGGAGGACAGGGGGGTCCGATACGCAGTATTTT
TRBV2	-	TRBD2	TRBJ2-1	CASTTSGGDNEQFF	TGTGCCAGCACAACTAGCGGGGGGGACAATGAGCAGTTCTTC
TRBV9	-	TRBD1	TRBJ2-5	CASSATGGRETQYF	TGTGCCAGCAGCGCCACAGGGGGCAGGGAGACCCAGTACTTC
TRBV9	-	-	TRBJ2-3	CASSARSGTDTQYF	TGTGCCAGCAGCGCCCGTTCAGGGACAGATACGCAGTATTTT
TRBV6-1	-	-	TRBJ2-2	CASSALTGTNTGELFF	TGTGCCAGCAGTGCCCTTACAGGGACGAACACCGGGGAGCTGTTTTTT
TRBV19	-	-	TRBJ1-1	CASSSPGRMNTEAFF	TGTGCCAGTAGCTCACCGGGTCGCATGAACACTGAAGCTTTCTTT
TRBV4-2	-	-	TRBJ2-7	CASSTPGNEQYF	TGTGCCAGCAGCACACCAGGGAACGAGCAGTACTTC
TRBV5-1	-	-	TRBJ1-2	CASSLGQSFYGYTF	TGCGCCAGCAGCTTAGGACAGAGCTTCTATGGCTACACCTTC
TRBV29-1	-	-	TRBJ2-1	CSVEGYGGRRRSYNEQFF	TGCAGCGTGGAAGGTTACGGGGGGCGACGACGTTCCTACAATGAGCAGTTCTTC
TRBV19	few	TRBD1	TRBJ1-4	CASSIGPRDRGVANEKLFF	TGTGCCAGTAGTATAGGCCCACGGGACAGGGGCGTCGCTAATGAAAAACTGTTTTTT
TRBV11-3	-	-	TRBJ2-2	CASSLVLGAGELFF	TGTGCCAGCAGCTTAGTCCTAGGGGCCGGGGAGCTGTTTTTT
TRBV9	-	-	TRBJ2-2	CASSHLGQINTGELFF	TGTGCCAGCAGTCATCTCGGACAGATTAACACCGGGGAGCTGTTTTTT
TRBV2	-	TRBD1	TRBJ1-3	CASSGTGGMINTIYF	TGTGCCAGCAGCGGGACAGGGGGCATGATAAACACCATATATTTT
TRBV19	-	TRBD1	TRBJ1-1	CASSPTGAANTEAFF	TGTGCCAGTAGTCCCACAGGGGCTGCGAACACTGAAGCTTTCTTT
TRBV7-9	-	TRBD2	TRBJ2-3	CASSSLAKDTQYF	TGTGCCAGCAGCTCACTAGCGAAAGATACGCAGTATTTT
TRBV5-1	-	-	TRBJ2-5	CASSLVSRRETQYF	TGCGCCAGCAGCTTGGTTTCGAGGAGGGAGACCCAGTACTTC
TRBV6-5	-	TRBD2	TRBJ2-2	CASSRGTSFTGELFF	TGTGCCAGCAGCAGAGGGACTAGCTTCACCGGGGAGCTGTTTTTT
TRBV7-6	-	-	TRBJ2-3	CASSSLSGSTDTQYF	TGTGCCAGCAGCTCCCTAAGCGGGAGCACAGATACGCAGTATTTT
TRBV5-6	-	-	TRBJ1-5	CASSSLRRNQPQHF	TGTGCCAGCAGCTCGTTGCGTCGCAATCAGCCCCAGCATTTT
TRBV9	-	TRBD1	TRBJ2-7	CASSQGPGGAEQYF	TGTGCCAGCAGCCAAGGCCCAGGGGGTGCCGAGCAGTACTTC
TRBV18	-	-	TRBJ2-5	CASSRISRETQYF	TGTGCCAGCTCACGCATTTCACGGGAGACCCAGTACTTC
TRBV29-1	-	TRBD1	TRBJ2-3	CSVPGQRRTDTQYF	TGCAGCGTTCCGGGACAGCGCCGCACAGATACGCAGTATTTT
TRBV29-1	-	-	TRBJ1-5	CSVAHINQPQHF	TGCAGCGTGGCACATATCAATCAGCCCCAGCATTTT
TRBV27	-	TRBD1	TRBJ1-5	CASSLKQGAGQPQHF	TGTGCCAGCAGCCTGAAACAGGGGGCGGGACAGCCCCAGCATTTT
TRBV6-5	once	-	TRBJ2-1	CASSSPGQNEQFF	TGTGCCAGCAGTTCGCCGGGTCAAAATGAGCAGTTCTTC
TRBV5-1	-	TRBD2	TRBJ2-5	CASSLKRLAGNQETQYF	TGCGCCAGCAGCTTAAAAAGACTAGCGGGGAATCAAGAGACCCAGTACTTC
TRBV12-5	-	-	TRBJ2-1	CASGLGGLAFGEQFF	TGTGCTAGTGGTTTGGGGGGACTGGCATTTGGGGAGCAGTTCTTC
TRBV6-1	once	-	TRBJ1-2	CASSETGIGYTF	TGTGCCAGCAGTGAAACAGGGATTGGCTACACCTTC
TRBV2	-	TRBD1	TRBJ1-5	CASRGTGGNLGNQPQHF	TGTGCCAGCAGAGGGACAGGGGGGAATTTGGGCAATCAGCCCCAGCATTTT
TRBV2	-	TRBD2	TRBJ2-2	CASSIYSGGGELFF	TGTGCCAGCAGCATTTATAGCGGGGGGGGAGAGCTGTTTTTT
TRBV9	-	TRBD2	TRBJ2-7	CASRGPGTSAPRYYEQYF	TGTGCCAGCAGGGGGCCGGGGACTAGCGCCCCCCGTTACTACGAGCAGTACTTC
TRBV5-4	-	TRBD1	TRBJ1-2	CASSLVAGGFGYTF	TGTGCCAGCAGCTTGGTTGCAGGGGGCTTTGGCTACACCTTC